These T cell receptor beta chains were read from a single sample in a study of vaccination and CD4 T cells after COVID-19. TCRdb analysed the PCR reads with MiXCR anew, one entry per CDR3 protein. This sample carries 8,500 to 10,000 distinct CDR3 sequences, 60% of them seen once, and the ten largest clones take 20% to 25%. These receptors' antigens are unknown. Sequencing used CD4+ T cells from blood, cultured in vitro. These receptors all stem from a human donor in good health. Both conserved end residues are part of each CDR3. D genes are given only for firm matches. Clone size is given for some rows only: seen once, a few or many times, or a class if the clone is expanded.

j_call v_call d_call clone_size cdr3_aa cdr3_nt
TRBJ2-5 TRBV7-2 - - CASSPNGPQETQYF TGTGCCAGCAGCCCAAATGGGCCGCAAGAGACCCAGTACTTC
TRBJ2-1 TRBV30 - - CAWSVPWGPGNEQFF TGTGCCTGGAGTGTACCTTGGGGCCCGGGTAATGAGCAGTTCTTC
TRBJ2-2 TRBV7-7 TRBD2 - CASSRLAGGPVTGELFF TGTGCCAGCTCGCGGCTAGCGGGGGGCCCGGTGACCGGGGAGCTGTTTTTT
TRBJ1-1 TRBV27 - few CASSLRVPNTEAFF TGTGCCAGCAGTCTCCGGGTCCCGAACACTGAAGCTTTCTTT
TRBJ1-5 TRBV15 - - CATSRERAGYSNQPQHF TGTGCCACCAGCAGAGAAAGAGCGGGTTATAGCAATCAGCCCCAGCATTTT
TRBJ1-1 TRBV24-1 - - CATSDGRERRAFF TGTGCCACCAGTGATGGGCGGGAGAGGCGGGCTTTCTTT
TRBJ1-2 TRBV19 - - CASSIGSGDAYGYTF TGTGCCAGTAGTATAGGTTCAGGGGACGCCTATGGCTACACCTTC
TRBJ1-5 TRBV2 TRBD1 - CASSGKQGTPQHF TGTGCCAGCAGTGGGAAACAGGGGACGCCCCAGCATTTT
TRBJ2-4 TRBV3-1 - - CASSPLPGPSANIQYF TGTGCCAGCAGCCCTCTCCCGGGCCCGAGTGCCAACATTCAGTACTTC
TRBJ1-5 TRBV5-8 TRBD1 - CASSPGTGDQPQHF TGTGCCAGCAGCCCTGGGACAGGGGATCAGCCCCAGCATTTT
TRBJ2-5 TRBV7-2 TRBD1 - CASSLAGQGMRQTQYF TGTGCCAGCAGCTTAGCCGGACAGGGGATGCGTCAGACCCAGTACTTC
TRBJ2-7 TRBV27 TRBD2 - CASTPHWSSGSPGEQYF TGTGCCAGCACCCCCCATTGGAGTAGCGGGAGTCCCGGGGAGCAGTACTTC
TRBJ2-5 TRBV15 - few CATSREAWARQETQYF TGTGCCACCAGCAGAGAGGCTTGGGCTCGGCAGGAGACCCAGTACTTC
TRBJ2-1 TRBV7-8 TRBD2 few CASSGSGAEQFF TGTGCCAGCAGCGGTAGCGGGGCTGAGCAGTTCTTC
TRBJ1-1 TRBV20-1 - - CSARDVGRSTEAFF TGCAGTGCTAGAGACGTAGGGAGGAGCACTGAAGCTTTCTTT
TRBJ1-2 TRBV7-2 - - CASSPGGLPLGYGYTF TGTGCCAGCAGCCCAGGAGGCCTCCCCCTTGGCTATGGCTACACCTTC
TRBJ2-5 TRBV20-1 - few CSATDWLGTQYF TGCAGTGCTACCGACTGGTTAGGGACCCAGTACTTC
TRBJ1-2 TRBV6-8 TRBD1 - CASSRPPRLRTGNYGYTF TGTGCCAGCAGTAGACCCCCTCGCCTTCGGACAGGGAACTATGGCTACACCTTC
TRBJ1-6 TRBV27 TRBD1 - CASRVSGGNNSPLHF TGTGCCAGCAGGGTTTCAGGGGGGAATAATTCACCCCTCCACTTT
TRBJ2-5 TRBV5-4 TRBD1 few CASSGGTGPQETQYF TGTGCCAGCAGCGGGGGGACAGGGCCCCAAGAGACCCAGTACTTC
TRBJ1-3 TRBV27 TRBD1 - CASSLGGQGNGNTIYF TGTGCCAGCAGTTTAGGGGGACAGGGAAATGGAAACACCATATATTTT
TRBJ1-1 TRBV5-4 TRBD1 - CASSLWTGGAFF TGTGCCAGCAGCTTGTGGACAGGGGGAGCTTTCTTT
TRBJ1-2 TRBV12-3/TRBV12-4 - - CASSSPGTHGGYTF TGTGCCAGCAGTTCCCCCGGGACACACGGGGGCTACACCTTC
TRBJ1-2 TRBV29-1 TRBD1 - CSVAGGSYGYTF TGCAGCGTTGCAGGGGGAAGCTATGGCTACACCTTC
TRBJ1-5 TRBV28 - - CASSPGEYLPQHF TGTGCCAGCAGTCCCGGGGAGTACCTCCCCCAGCATTTT
TRBJ2-3 TRBV7-8 TRBD2 - CASTRTTSGVLTDTQYF TGTGCCAGCACACGAACAACTAGCGGTGTGCTCACAGATACGCAGTATTTT
TRBJ2-1 TRBV15 TRBD2 - CATSREVSSLAGGPHGLNEQFF TGTGCCACCAGCAGAGAGGTCAGCTCACTAGCGGGAGGGCCTCATGGGTTGAATGAGCAGTTCTTC
TRBJ1-1 TRBV27 - few CASSLSRGVTEAFF TGTGCCAGCAGTTTGAGTCGGGGAGTCACTGAAGCTTTCTTT
TRBJ1-5 TRBV28 TRBD1 few CASSLYRGGGNQPQHF TGTGCCAGCAGTTTATACAGGGGTGGGGGCAATCAGCCCCAGCATTTT
TRBJ1-5 TRBV15 - - CATSRNSGPQHF TGTGCCACCAGCAGAAATTCAGGGCCCCAGCATTTT
TRBJ2-7 TRBV24-1 TRBD1 - CATSDRTGGPYEQYF TGTGCCACCAGTGACCGGACAGGGGGCCCCTACGAGCAGTACTTC
TRBJ1-6 TRBV7-9 TRBD1 few CASSSMGQANSPLHF TGTGCCAGCAGCTCCATGGGACAGGCTAATTCACCCCTCCACTTT
TRBJ1-5 TRBV19 - - CASSIEATAQPQHF TGTGCCAGTAGTATAGAGGCGACTGCCCAGCCCCAGCATTTT
TRBJ2-5 TRBV20-1 TRBD2 - CSARPGLAGVGETQYF TGCAGTGCTAGACCCGGACTAGCGGGAGTTGGCGAGACCCAGTACTTC
TRBJ2-2 TRBV6-2/TRBV6-3 TRBD2 - CASSYKRGATGELFF TGTGCCAGCAGTTACAAGCGGGGGGCCACCGGGGAGCTGTTTTTT